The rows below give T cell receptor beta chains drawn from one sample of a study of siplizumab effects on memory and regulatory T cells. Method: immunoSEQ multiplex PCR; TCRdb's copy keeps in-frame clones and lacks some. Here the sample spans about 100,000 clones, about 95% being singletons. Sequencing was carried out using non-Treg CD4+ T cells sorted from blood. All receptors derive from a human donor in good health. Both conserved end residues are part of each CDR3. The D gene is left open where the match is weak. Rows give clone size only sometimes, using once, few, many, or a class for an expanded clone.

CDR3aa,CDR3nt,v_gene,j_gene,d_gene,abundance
CASSPFTQGDQETQYF,TGCGCCAGCAGCCCTTTCACACAGGGGGACCAAGAGACCCAGTACTTC,TRBV5-1,TRBJ2-5,TRBD1,.
CASSLERRARPAFF,TGTGCCAGCAGCTTGGAACGTCGGGCGAGGCCAGCTTTCTTT,TRBV11-1,TRBJ1-1,.,.
CASSSLRSGTGTDTQYF,TGCGCCAGCAGCTCGTTACGCTCCGGGACAGGCACAGATACGCAGTATTTT,TRBV5-1,TRBJ2-3,TRBD1,.
CASSFDGYQETQYF,TGTGCCAGCAGCTTCGACGGGTACCAAGAGACCCAGTACTTC,TRBV7-6,TRBJ2-5,.,.
CASSPRGPLQPQHF,TGTGCCAGCAGCCCCAGGGGCCCTCTTCAGCCCCAGCATTTT,TRBV7-8,TRBJ1-5,.,.
CASSPSRGNNEQFF,TGTGCCAGCTCACCTTCTCGGGGCAACAATGAGCAGTTCTTC,TRBV18,TRBJ2-1,.,.
CASAKEAGNTGELFF,TGTGCCAGCGCTAAGGAGGCGGGGAACACCGGGGAGCTGTTTTTT,TRBV11-2,TRBJ2-2,.,.
CASSSAGEGEQYF,TGTGCCAGCAGCTCCGCGGGAGAAGGCGAGCAGTACTTC,TRBV7-3,TRBJ2-7,TRBD2,.
CASRGDGITEAFF,TGTGCCAGCAGAGGGGATGGTATCACTGAAGCTTTCTTT,TRBV28,TRBJ1-1,.,.
CASSVVSNTGELFF,TGTGCCAGCAGCGTAGTATCGAACACCGGGGAGCTGTTTTTT,TRBV9,TRBJ2-2,.,.
CACNGAGNGQPQHF,TGTGCGTGCAATGGGGCAGGGAACGGGCAGCCCCAGCATTTT,TRBV2,TRBJ1-5,.,once
CATTKNGYRGYGYTF,TGTGCCACCACTAAGAATGGGTATAGAGGATATGGCTACACCTTC,TRBV15,TRBJ1-2,.,.
CAISESRVQYF,TGTGCCATCAGTGAGTCGCGGGTGCAGTATTTT,TRBV10-3,TRBJ2-3,.,.
CASSRTQRGYTF,TGTGCCAGCTCCCGTACCCAGCGTGGCTACACCTTC,TRBV18,TRBJ1-2,.,.
CASSLARGGSTDTQYF,TGTGCCAGCAGCTTGGCACGGGGAGGGAGCACAGATACGCAGTATTTT,TRBV5-4,TRBJ2-3,TRBD2,.
CASSLINTGELFF,TGTGCCAGCAGCTTAATAAACACCGGGGAGCTGTTTTTT,TRBV11-3,TRBJ2-2,.,.
CASSTRPTGNTIYF,TGTGCCAGCTCCACACGTCCGACTGGAAACACCATATATTTT,TRBV18,TRBJ1-3,.,.
CASLRGDLEGTEAFF,TGTGCCAGCTTAAGGGGCGACTTAGAGGGCACTGAAGCTTTCTTT,TRBV2,TRBJ1-1,.,few
CASRRTSGSGTDTQYF,TGTGCCAGCCGTCGGACTAGCGGGAGTGGCACAGATACGCAGTATTTT,TRBV18,TRBJ2-3,TRBD2,.
CASSIGDSGAYEQYF,TGCGCCAGCAGCATCGGGGATAGCGGGGCCTACGAGCAGTACTTC,TRBV10-2,TRBJ2-7,TRBD2,.
CASEAEAPYNEQFF,TGTGCCAGTGAAGCGGAGGCACCCTACAATGAGCAGTTCTTC,TRBV19,TRBJ2-1,.,.
CAWSRGLAGMYEQYF,TGTGCCTGGAGCCGGGGACTAGCGGGGATGTACGAGCAGTACTTC,TRBV30,TRBJ2-7,TRBD2,.
CASSSSGLQAGNTIYF,TGTGCCAGCTCATCCTCAGGGCTTCAGGCTGGAAACACCATATATTTT,TRBV18,TRBJ1-3,.,.
CASRTGGRSYGYTF,TGTGCCAGCAGGACAGGGGGCCGTAGCTATGGCTACACCTTC,TRBV6-4,TRBJ1-2,TRBD1,few
CASSFVLWDTGELFF,TGTGCCAGCAGTTTTGTGCTTTGGGACACCGGGGAGCTGTTTTTT,TRBV28,TRBJ2-2,.,.
CASSELGQGGDEQFF,TGTGCCAGCAGTGAATTGGGTCAGGGTGGCGATGAGCAGTTCTTC,TRBV2,TRBJ2-1,.,once
CASKERWGRDFEAFF,TGTGCCAGCAAAGAGCGATGGGGACGGGACTTTGAAGCTTTCTTT,TRBV2,TRBJ1-1,.,.
CASSTTSGRGYEQFF,TGCGCCAGCAGCACGACTAGCGGGAGGGGCTATGAGCAGTTCTTC,TRBV5-1,TRBJ2-1,TRBD2,.
CASSLGVSAVPYEQYF,TGCGCCAGCAGCTTGGGGGTGTCCGCCGTCCCTTACGAGCAGTACTTC,TRBV5-1,TRBJ2-7,.,.
CASSRGQGEMKNTEAFF,TGTGCCAGCAGCCGCGGACAGGGGGAGATGAAGAACACTGAAGCTTTCTTT,TRBV7-8,TRBJ1-1,TRBD1,.
CASSLHQTGIVYGYTF,TGTGCCAGTAGTCTACATCAGACAGGAATTGTCTATGGCTACACCTTC,TRBV19,TRBJ1-2,.,.
CASSVRRTGGDGELFF,TGTGCCAGCAGCGTAAGAAGGACAGGGGGCGACGGGGAGCTGTTTTTT,TRBV9,TRBJ2-2,TRBD1,.
CAWSAGVEANSPLHF,TGTGCCTGGAGTGCGGGAGTCGAAGCCAATTCACCCCTCCACTTT,TRBV30,TRBJ1-6,.,.
CASSLGGVRYNEQFF,TGTGCCAGCAGTTTAGGGGGCGTACGCTACAATGAGCAGTTCTTC,TRBV27,TRBJ2-1,.,.
CASSESSGSQAKNTEAFF,TGCGCCAGCAGTGAGTCAAGCGGGAGCCAGGCTAAGAACACTGAAGCTTTCTTT,TRBV10-1,TRBJ1-1,.,.
CASSSQSGRNPFF,TGCGCCAGCAGCTCCCAGTCGGGACGGAACCCTTTCTTT,TRBV5-1,TRBJ1-1,.,.
CASSISPDNKGFF,TGTGCCAGTAGTATCTCCCCCGATAACAAGGGGTTCTTC,TRBV19,TRBJ2-1,.,.
CASSTPLAGTAEQFF,TGTGCCAGTAGTACTCCACTAGCGGGAACAGCTGAGCAGTTCTTC,TRBV19,TRBJ2-1,TRBD2,once
CAGNRGFREKLFF,TGTGCCGGAAACAGGGGATTCAGGGAAAAACTGTTTTTT,TRBV2,TRBJ1-4,TRBD1,.
CATKRDSNSNQPQHF,TGTGCCACAAAACGGGACAGCAATTCCAATCAGCCCCAGCATTTT,TRBV10-3,TRBJ1-5,TRBD1,.
CASSPRQDSYNEQFF,TGTGCCAGTAGTCCCAGACAGGACTCCTACAATGAGCAGTTCTTC,TRBV19,TRBJ2-1,.,.
CASTRRPNEKLFF,TGTGCCAGCACTAGGAGACCTAATGAAAAACTGTTTTTT,TRBV5-6,TRBJ1-4,.,once
CASSEALTTGANVLTF,TGTGCCAGCAGTGAAGCGTTAACGACGGGGGCCAACGTCCTGACTTTC,TRBV6-1,TRBJ2-6,.,.
CASSDLGELFF,TGTGCCAGCAGCGACCTAGGGGAGCTGTTTTTT,TRBV9,TRBJ2-2,.,.
CASRPVLNTEAFF,TGTGCCAGCAGACCCGTCCTGAACACTGAAGCTTTCTTT,TRBV6-1,TRBJ1-1,.,.
CASSPNLQPQHF,TGTGCCAGCAGCCCAAACCTTCAGCCCCAGCATTTT,TRBV28,TRBJ1-5,.,few
CATSRDLNSYEQYF,TGTGCCACCAGCAGAGATCTCAACTCCTACGAGCAGTACTTC,TRBV15,TRBJ2-7,.,.
CASRDAAARNTIYF,TGTGCCAGCCGGGACGCGGCTGCCAGAAACACCATATATTTT,TRBV19,TRBJ1-3,.,.
CASSPRDRAYEQYF,TGTGCCAGCAGCCCCCGGGACAGGGCCTACGAGCAGTACTTC,TRBV7-8,TRBJ2-7,TRBD1,.
CASSSQWGSFNEQFF,TGTGCCAGTAGCTCTCAATGGGGTAGTTTCAATGAGCAGTTCTTC,TRBV19,TRBJ2-1,.,.
CASSWRDGDKQFF,TGTGCCAGCAGCTGGCGGGACGGCGATAAGCAGTTCTTC,TRBV7-9,TRBJ2-1,.,.
CASSRGQGNTEAFF,TGCGCCAGCAGCCGAGGACAGGGGAACACTGAAGCTTTCTTT,TRBV5-1,TRBJ1-1,TRBD1,.
CAWFGGTQYF,TGTGCCTGGTTCGGTGGTACGCAGTATTTT,TRBV30,TRBJ2-3,.,.
CASSLGDRGRREKLFF,TGTGCCAGCAGCTTGGGCGACAGGGGGCGACGAGAAAAACTGTTTTTT,TRBV7-9,TRBJ1-4,TRBD1,once